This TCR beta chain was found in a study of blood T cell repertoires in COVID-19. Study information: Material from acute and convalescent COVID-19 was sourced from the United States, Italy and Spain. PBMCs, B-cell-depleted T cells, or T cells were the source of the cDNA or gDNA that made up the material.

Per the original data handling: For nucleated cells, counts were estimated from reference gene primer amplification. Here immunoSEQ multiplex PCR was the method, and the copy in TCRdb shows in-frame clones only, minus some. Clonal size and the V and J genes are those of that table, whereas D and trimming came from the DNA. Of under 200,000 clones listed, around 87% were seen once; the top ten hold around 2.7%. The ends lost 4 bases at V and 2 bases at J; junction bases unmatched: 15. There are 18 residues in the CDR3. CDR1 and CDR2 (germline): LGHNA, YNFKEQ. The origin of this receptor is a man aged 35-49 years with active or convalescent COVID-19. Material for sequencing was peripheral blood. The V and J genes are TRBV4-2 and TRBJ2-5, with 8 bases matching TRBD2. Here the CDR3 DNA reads TGTGCCAGCAGCCGAGCGGGTAGCGGGGCTATTTTACAAGAGACCCAGTACTTC. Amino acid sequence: CASSRAGSGAILQETQYF.